Listed below are T cell receptor beta chains from one sample, sequenced in a study of metastatic and nonmetastatic thyroid tumors. From the PCR reads, TCRdb re-called clones with MiXCR. The sample shows tens of thousands of clones, about 25% of them seen only once. Sequenced sample: blood. The receptors were gathered from a female donor with papillary thyroid cancer or a benign thyroid nodule (not recorded which). Some clones in this sample may be carry-over from other donors' samples. Both conserved end residues are part of each CDR3. A D gene is named only where the DNA matches it firmly. Size is stated for part of the rows, as once, few or many counts, or as a class when the clone is expanded.

d_gene | j_gene | v_gene | abundance | CDR3aa | CDR3nt
. | TRBJ2-2 | TRBV18 | . | CASSRGGNTGELFF | TGTGCCAGCTCACGGGGCGGGAACACCGGGGAGCTGTTTTTT
. | TRBJ2-5 | TRBV7-2 | many | CASSPRLAETQYF | TGTGCCAGCAGCCCCCGGCTGGCAGAGACCCAGTACTTC
TRBD1 | TRBJ1-1 | TRBV6-2/TRBV6-3 | many | CASSRTGNTEAFF | TGTGCCAGCAGCCGGACAGGGAATACTGAAGCTTTCTTT
TRBD1 | TRBJ1-2 | TRBV30 | many | CAWIRDRGLTNYGYTF | TGTGCCTGGATCCGGGACAGAGGGTTAACTAACTATGGCTACACCTTC
. | TRBJ2-5 | TRBV5-8 | many | CASNTFRVAETQYF | TGTGCCAGCAACACCTTTCGGGTTGCGGAGACCCAGTACTTC
TRBD1 | TRBJ1-1 | TRBV6-1 | many | CASGRQGPEAFF | TGTGCCAGCGGGCGACAGGGCCCTGAAGCTTTCTTT
TRBD1 | TRBJ1-2 | TRBV3-1 | many | CASSPTGRGYTF | TGTGCCAGCAGCCCGACAGGGCGCGGCTACACCTTC
TRBD1 | TRBJ1-1 | TRBV28 | few | CASSLRQGRTEAFF | TGTGCCAGCAGCCTCCGACAGGGGCGGACTGAAGCTTTCTTT
TRBD2 | TRBJ2-3 | TRBV6-1 | many | CASSELAGGADTQYF | TGTGCCAGCAGTGAACTAGCGGGAGGGGCAGATACGCAGTATTTT
. | TRBJ1-2 | TRBV27 | . | CASSLRGAYGYTF | TGTGCCAGCAGTTTAAGGGGCGCTTACGGCTACACCTTC
. | TRBJ2-7 | TRBV28 | . | CASSFRGDEQYF | TGTGCCAGCAGTTTCAGGGGCGACGAGCAGTACTTC
. | TRBJ2-6 | TRBV6-1 | . | CASIPTGVASGANVLTF | TGTGCCAGCATCCCCACAGGTGTCGCCTCTGGTGCCAACGTCCTGACTTTC
TRBD2 | TRBJ2-2 | TRBV5-1 | many | CASRRLAPNTGELFF | TGCGCCAGCCGCCGACTAGCTCCGAACACCGGGGAGCTGTTTTTT
. | TRBJ1-6 | TRBV20-1 | medium-sized | CSAREGNYNSPLHF | TGCAGTGCTCGGGAGGGCAACTATAATTCACCCCTCCACTTT
. | TRBJ2-2 | TRBV6-1 | . | CASSPKGKNTGELFF | TGTGCCAGCAGCCCCAAGGGAAAGAACACAGGGGAGCTGTTTTTT
. | TRBJ2-5 | TRBV6-1 | few | CASSEGAGARETKYF | TGTGCCAGCAGTGAAGGCGCGGGGGCGAGAGAGACCAAGTACTTC